Listed below are T cell receptor beta chains from one sample, sequenced in a study of cytomegalovirus exposure and HLA in healthy donors. This table comes from immunoSEQ multiplex PCR, and its TCRdb copy is limited to in-frame clones, with some not included. Among about 130,000 clones, just under 85% were seen once, and the ten largest hold about 27%. Sequencing input: PBMCs. These receptors were collected from a man under 40 in good health and CMV-seropositive. Both conserved end residues are part of each CDR3.

j_call: TRBJ2-1; v_call: TRBV6-1; cdr3_aa: CASTDGRLGYNEQFF
j_call: TRBJ2-5; v_call: TRBV2; cdr3_aa: CASSPTGQGKETQYF
j_call: TRBJ2-3; v_call: TRBV2; cdr3_aa: CASSGWDRGLPPKYTDTQYF
j_call: TRBJ2-1; v_call: TRBV5-1; cdr3_aa: CASSLRGLVINEQFF
j_call: TRBJ2-2; v_call: TRBV6-1; cdr3_aa: CASSGQGTGELFF
j_call: TRBJ2-7; v_call: TRBV14; cdr3_aa: CASSQEGRGWSYEQYF
j_call: TRBJ2-1; v_call: TRBV18; cdr3_aa: CASSPRGQGYNEQFF
j_call: TRBJ2-1; v_call: TRBV7-2; cdr3_aa: CASSSWTSGIIGNEQFF
j_call: TRBJ2-5; v_call: TRBV7-3; cdr3_aa: CASSLTKDRVETQYF
j_call: TRBJ1-4; v_call: TRBV18; cdr3_aa: CASSPPGAETNEKLFF
j_call: TRBJ2-2; v_call: TRBV9; cdr3_aa: CASSVGDLPTGELFF
j_call: TRBJ2-5; v_call: TRBV7-7; cdr3_aa: CASSPWVGQQETQYF
j_call: TRBJ1-2; v_call: TRBV10-3; cdr3_aa: CAISTPGQANYGYTF
j_call: TRBJ2-7; v_call: TRBV6-5; cdr3_aa: CASSYSGQGSYEQYF
j_call: TRBJ1-2; v_call: TRBV5-4; cdr3_aa: CASSLDQGAVYGYTF
j_call: TRBJ1-1; v_call: TRBV11-2; cdr3_aa: CASGRGPAFF
j_call: TRBJ2-2; v_call: TRBV9; cdr3_aa: CASSPTGAFSGELFF
j_call: TRBJ1-1; v_call: TRBV11-2; cdr3_aa: CASSRGTGTTLNTEAFF
j_call: TRBJ2-2; v_call: TRBV27; cdr3_aa: CASSYRGHRGAGELFF
j_call: TRBJ1-5; v_call: TRBV9; cdr3_aa: CASSVEGLDQPQHF
j_call: TRBJ2-7; v_call: TRBV2; cdr3_aa: CASSDGQAYEQYF
j_call: TRBJ1-5; v_call: TRBV2; cdr3_aa: CASSDGRNSNQPQHF